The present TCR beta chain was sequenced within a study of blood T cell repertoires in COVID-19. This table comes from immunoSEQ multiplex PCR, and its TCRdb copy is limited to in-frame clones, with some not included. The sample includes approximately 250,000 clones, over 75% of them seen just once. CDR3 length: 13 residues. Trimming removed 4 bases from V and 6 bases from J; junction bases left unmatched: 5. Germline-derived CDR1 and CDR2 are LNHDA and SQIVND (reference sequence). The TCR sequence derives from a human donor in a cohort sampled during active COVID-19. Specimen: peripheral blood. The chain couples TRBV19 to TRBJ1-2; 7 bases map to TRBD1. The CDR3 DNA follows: TGTGCCAGTAGTAAGACAGGGTTCGATGGCTACACCTTC. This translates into CASSKTGFDGYTF.